Sequencing of this T cell receptor (beta chain) was carried out in a study of identical twins. Findings and limits, study-wide: Fewer insertions characterized abundant cord blood beta clonotypes, whereas memory repertoires showed none. Excess sharing between twins was weaker in beta out-of-frame sequences. Zero-insertion results could be subject to partial confounding by invariant MAIT and iNKT cells.

This CDR3 comprises 10 residues. V was trimmed by 4 bases and J by 10 bases, leaving 5 bases between them. CDR1 and CDR2 (germline): SEHNR, FQNEAQ (reference sequence). From the 5' RACE reads, TCRdb called clonotypes with MiXCR, one entry per CDR3 protein. Of about 730,000 distinct CDR3 sequences in the sample, 21% are singletons; the top ten hold around 4.5%. A remark on this clonotype: Its antigen remains unknown.

This sample also appeared in a second study, on T cells expressing NK-cell markers. According to that study: There were several donors in whom these clonotypes also led the CD3+CD56-NKG2C+ fraction.

The source of this sequence is a woman younger than 30 in good health. V usage is TRBV7-9 and J usage is TRBJ2-1, with D hard to call. Sample: PBMCs. The CDR3 here is CASSYVEQFF. CDR3 in DNA: TGTGCCAGCAGCTACGTGGAGCAGTTCTTC.